Included here is one TCR beta chain sequence, with context. What it binds is not known. The sample originates from a study of cytomegalovirus exposure and HLA in healthy donors. Study information: The study placed about four fifths of its 350 to 450 genotyped donors in the Caucasian-associated ancestry cluster.

The CDR3 runs to 13 residues. Germline CDR1 reads GTSNPN; CDR2 reads SVGIG (reference sequence). The V and J ends lost 1 base and 1 base respectively, with 7 bases between them. The study ran its PCR with 60 Vbeta and 13 Jbeta primers. In the original processing: A follow-up analysis tallied 70 million to 80 million unique TCR beta chains, some 9.9 million shared. Some clones are missing from TCRdb's copy, which holds only in-frame ones; the method was immunoSEQ multiplex PCR. V and J calls plus clone size are reproduced from that table; the DNA served to infer D and trimming. Of about 120,000 clones listed, approximately 80% were seen once; the top ten hold roughly 1.5%. Study-wide findings and caveats: Other equally common chains were less clonally expanded than HLA-associated TCR beta chains, a later analysis showed. Productive rates of about 90% or about 30% were seen for most TCR beta V segments in an earlier analysis.

The sample taken for sequencing was PBMCs. The rearrangement uses TRBV30 and TRBJ1-1, with D unclear. This receptor was obtained from a woman aged 18-29 years in good health and CMV-seronegative. In DNA, the CDR3 is TGTGCCTGGAGTGAACAGCCGAACACTGAAGCTTTCTTT. It specifies CAWSEQPNTEAFF. Full variable domain (missing parts from reference TRBV30 and TRBJ1-1): SQTIHQWPATLVQPVGSPLSLECTVEGTSNPNLYWYRQAAGRGLQLLFYSVGIGQISSEVPQNLSASRPQDRQFILSSKKLLLSDSGFYLCAWSEQPNTEAFFGQGTRLTVV.